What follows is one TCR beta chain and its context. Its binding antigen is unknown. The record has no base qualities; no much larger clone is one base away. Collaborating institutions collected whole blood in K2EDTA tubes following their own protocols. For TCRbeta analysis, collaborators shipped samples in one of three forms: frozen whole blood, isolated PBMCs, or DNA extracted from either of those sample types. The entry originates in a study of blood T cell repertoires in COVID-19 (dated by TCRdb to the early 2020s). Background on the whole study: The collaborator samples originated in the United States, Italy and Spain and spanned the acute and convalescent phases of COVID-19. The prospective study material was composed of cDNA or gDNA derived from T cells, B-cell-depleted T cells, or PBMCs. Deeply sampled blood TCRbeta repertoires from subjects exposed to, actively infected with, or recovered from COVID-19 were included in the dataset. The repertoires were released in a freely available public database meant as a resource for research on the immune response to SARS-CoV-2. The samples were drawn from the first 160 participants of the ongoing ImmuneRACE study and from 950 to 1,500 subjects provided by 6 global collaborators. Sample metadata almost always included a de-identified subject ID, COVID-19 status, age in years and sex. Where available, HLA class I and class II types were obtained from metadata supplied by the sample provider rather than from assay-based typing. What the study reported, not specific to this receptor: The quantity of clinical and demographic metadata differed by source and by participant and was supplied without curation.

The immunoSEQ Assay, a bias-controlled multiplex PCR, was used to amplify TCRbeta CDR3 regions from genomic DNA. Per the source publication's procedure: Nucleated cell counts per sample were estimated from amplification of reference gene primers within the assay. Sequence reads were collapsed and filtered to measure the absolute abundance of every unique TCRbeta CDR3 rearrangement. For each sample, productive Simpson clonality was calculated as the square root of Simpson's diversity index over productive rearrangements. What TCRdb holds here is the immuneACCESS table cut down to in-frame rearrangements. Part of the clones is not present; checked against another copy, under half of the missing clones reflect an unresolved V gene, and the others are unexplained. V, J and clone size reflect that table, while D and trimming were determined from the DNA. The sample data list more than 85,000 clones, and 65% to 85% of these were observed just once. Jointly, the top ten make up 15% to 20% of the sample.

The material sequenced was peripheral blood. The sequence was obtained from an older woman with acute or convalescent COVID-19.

CDR3 sequence: CASSLERGFTEAFF. The DNA sequence is given as TGTGCCAGCAGCCTAGAGAGGGGGTTTACTGAAGCTTTCTTT. Recombination linked TRBV7-3 to TRBJ1-1; TRBD1 could be the D gene, as 6 bases match. The CDR3 goes from the cysteine to the phenylalanine over 14 residues. The DNA shown is the 42-base CDR3, in frame from base 1. Per the germline V gene, SGHTA is the CDR1 and FQGTGA is the CDR2. Trimming takes 5 bases from V and 5 bases from J, and the germline ends sit 15 bases apart.